This entry concerns a single TCR beta chain. Its antigen is not known. Repertoires were generated with immunoSEQ multiplex PCR, while TCRdb's copy carries only in-frame clones and drops some. The sample lists about 1.1 million clones; 70% to 85% were seen once. The data were obtained in a study of shared clonotypes between healthy human individuals. Study context: Donors had three CD4 naive, three CD4 memory, two CD8 naive and one CD8 memory plate apiece.

Study outcomes and limitations: Blood alone was sampled, and tissue repertoires likely differ. When compared with the clonotypes that were shared by all four sorted-subset donors, the non-shared clonotypes turned out to have lower generation probabilities. For sorted subsets, rarefaction showed incomplete sequencing despite large depth.

The V segment lost 7 bases and the J segment 5 bases; nucleotides outside the gene matches: 8. From germline, CDR1 is MNHEY and CDR2 SVGAGI. The CDR3 contains 13 residues. The rearrangement links TRBV6-5 to TRBJ2-7; 7 bases line up with TRBD2. The clonotype was recovered from a man aged 18 to 29 in good health. Some clones in this sample may be carry-over from other donors' samples. Specimen: memory CD4+ T cells from PBMCs. The sample's subset: CD45RA-negative fraction. The CDR3 loop reads CASTTGGFHEQYF. The DNA for the CDR3 is TGTGCCAGCACCACGGGGGGTTTTCACGAGCAGTACTTC.